Listed below are T cell receptor beta chains from one sample, sequenced in a study of cytomegalovirus exposure and HLA in healthy donors. TCRdb keeps only in-frame clones here, not all; method: immunoSEQ multiplex PCR. The sample has 150,000 or so clones, 60% to 85% seen once. Sequencing used PBMCs. The receptor source for this set is a man aged 35-49 years in good health and CMV-seropositive. CDR3s leave out the opening cysteine and the closing phenylalanine or tryptophan. The D gene is left open where the match is weak.

v_call,d_call,cdr3_aa
TRBV7-2,.,ASSLAADYEQY
TRBV2,.,ATSQGEAF
TRBV6-1,.,ASRDSNPLEQY
TRBV12-5,.,ASGSFIEQF
TRBV19,.,ASSMYNEQF
TRBV11-3,.,ASSFDSGSQQY
TRBV9,TRBD1,ASSVGQGNTEAF
TRBV9,TRBD2,ASSVVAGGVTGELF
TRBV18,.,ASSPSQDTQY
TRBV19,TRBD1,ASSARQGTEAF
TRBV28,TRBD1,ASITGGARGYT
TRBV18,TRBD1,ASTRDRNQPQH
TRBV9,.,ASSPPEGDQSDTEAF
TRBV20-1,.,SAAVLYEQY
TRBV10-3,TRBD2,AISESILAGDYNEQF
TRBV5-1,TRBD1,ASRSHQGAQEKLF
TRBV10-1,TRBD1,ASGLQGPNQPQH
TRBV19,.,ASSPGPPQNEQY
TRBV4-1,TRBD1,ASSLGQGLGYT
TRBV6-1,TRBD2,ASSEWGGRALGEQF
TRBV2,TRBD1,ASTTDRGRETQY
TRBV11-2,.,ASSLGGGGAGYT